This T cell receptor beta chain appears in the sequencing data of a study of read filtering for tumor transcriptome and immune sequencing (dated by TCRdb to about 2020). The study in broad terms: The cohort had about 17 male and some 15 female patients with a mean age of around 70 years, ranging from 47 to 80. By revised international staging, 8 patients were R-ISS I, approximately 15 were R-ISS II and roughly 7 were R-ISS III. Whole-transcriptome libraries were prepared with the TruSeq RNA Access Library Prep Kit after DNase treatment. Per sample, about 3.5 to 11 million TCR-region mapped reads were obtained with IR-seq, compared with only about 80 to 1273 with RNA-seq. TCR repertoires obtained by targeted immune repertoire sequencing and by bulk whole-transcriptome sequencing performed on the same bone marrow samples were compared. A main aim was a read-filtering strategy for immune repertoire data, specifically whether clonotypes supported by a single read should be removed. The paper's findings and limits, for the study overall: Compared with RNA-seq, IR-seq captured clonotypes at much greater depth and more reliably, and a smaller IR-seq throughput was enough to identify most of the shared clonotypes. The sorted CD138-negative fraction was not purified T cells but a mixed bone marrow immune population. Single-read clonotypes made up roughly 82% of clonotypes but only about 3.5% of total reads in IR-seq, compared with more than 65% of clonotypes and 35% to 45% of reads in RNA-seq. The correlation between IR-seq and RNA-seq shared clonotype proportions was increased by removal of single-read clonotypes.

This clonotype was recorded at least ten times. Its antigen is currently not known. Per-base qualities were not stored, and no clone one base away is much larger. Bone marrow was sampled from every patient at the time of active disease. Ficoll-Hypaque density gradient centrifugation was used to isolate bone marrow mononuclear cells. CD138-negative cells were obtained by negative selection after labeling with CD138 magnetic microbeads on a MACS separator, removing myeloma plasma cells. Flow cytometry with CD138 antibodies on an Attune NxT was used to check how pure the isolated cells were. Total RNA was extracted with TRIzol reagent and quantified with a NanoDrop spectrophotometer. For each patient, the CD138-negative bone marrow sample underwent paired RNA-seq and IR-seq. TCR libraries were built from about 420 ng RNA with the Immunoverse kit, using molecular barcoded adaptors covering alpha/delta and beta/gamma chains. TCR library preparation used the same RNA that went into transcriptome sequencing. TCR libraries were sequenced on an Illumina HiSeq 4000 with 2 x 150 cycles. From the authors' description of their analysis: MiXCR aligned TCR reads to human V, D, J and C references and assembled the aligned reads into CDR3 clonotypes, with quality filtering and error correction included. Clonotype counts and gene usage diversity were analyzed with the tcR package in R. For inspection of raw mapping reads, RNA-seq reads were mapped by STAR aligner version 2.5.3a onto GRCh37 of the human genome. To test how sequencing depth affects detected clonotypes, IR-seq fastq files were randomly downsampled with Seqtk 1.3. In TCRdb, the public reads were trimmed at Q25 with fastp and aligned with MiXCR, with productive beta chains retained. Duplicate CDR3 protein sequences are folded into a single record with the most common DNA and genes. These V and J calls derive from TCRdb rather than the authors' analysis. The sample table lists more than 45,000 distinct CDR3 sequences, 9% to 15% of them with a count of one. 16% of the sample is taken by the ten largest.

The CDR3 contains 15 residues, cysteine and phenylalanine counted. The sequence is cut down to CDR3 DNA, 45 bases in frame from base 1. The germline V gene yields SGDLS for CDR1 and YYNGEE for CDR2. The trim is 2 bases for V and 6 bases for J, with a gap of 15 bases between the germline ends. This sequence originates from a donor older than 35 with multiple myeloma. Sequenced input: a population of CD138-negative cells sorted from bone marrow. The cell subset or site label, read with the paper, signifies: bone marrow mononuclear cells depleted of CD138+ plasma/myeloma cells by negative magnetic selection. The chain employs TRBV9 and TRBJ2-1; TRBD1 is a possible D gene, resting on 7 matching bases. The nucleotide sequence is TGTGCCAGCAGCGTGAGGGGGGCAGGGGGCAATGAGCAGTTCTTC. Its translation reads: CASSVRGAGGNEQFF.